The rows below give T cell receptor beta chains drawn from one sample of a study of blood T cell repertoires in COVID-19. Profiling relied on immunoSEQ multiplex PCR, and the TCRdb table lists in-frame clones only, not all of them. The sample lists tens of thousands of clones, 86% seen once, with about a fifth in the top ten. Sequenced sample: peripheral blood. The origin of the receptors is a woman of 80 years or more in a cohort sampled during active or convalescent COVID-19. CDR3s include the opening cysteine and the closing phenylalanine or tryptophan. D genes are given only for firm matches. Clone size is shown for a subset of rows, as once, few, many or a class of expanded clone.

J gene: TRBJ2-1; D gene: NA; V gene: TRBV18; CDR3 length: 12; clone size: once; CDR3 protein: CASSPPMTEQFF; CDR3 DNA: TGTGCCAGCTCACCGCCAATGACAGAGCAGTTCTTC
J gene: TRBJ2-3; D gene: TRBD1; V gene: TRBV6-1; CDR3 length: 17; clone size: NA; CDR3 protein: CASSEGGPGTVSHAQYF; CDR3 DNA: TGTGCCAGCAGTGAAGGCGGACCCGGGACAGTCTCACATGCGCAGTATTTT
J gene: TRBJ2-1; D gene: NA; V gene: TRBV9; CDR3 length: 14; clone size: medium-sized; CDR3 protein: CASSVEMDFHEQFF; CDR3 DNA: TGTGCCAGCAGCGTAGAGATGGACTTCCATGAGCAGTTCTTC
J gene: TRBJ2-3; D gene: TRBD2; V gene: TRBV7-3; CDR3 length: 14; clone size: NA; CDR3 protein: CASSSGTITDTQYF; CDR3 DNA: TGTGCCAGCAGCTCCGGGACTATCACAGATACGCAGTATTTT
J gene: TRBJ1-6; D gene: TRBD1; V gene: TRBV30; CDR3 length: 14; clone size: NA; CDR3 protein: CAWTRQGTNSPLHF; CDR3 DNA: TGTGCCTGGACCCGACAGGGTACCAATTCACCCCTCCACTTT
J gene: TRBJ1-2; D gene: NA; V gene: TRBV24-1; CDR3 length: 15; clone size: NA; CDR3 protein: CATSDSGQPNYGYTF; CDR3 DNA: TGTGCCACCAGTGATTCAGGACAGCCAAACTATGGCTACACCTTC
J gene: TRBJ2-1; D gene: NA; V gene: TRBV20-1; CDR3 length: 11; clone size: NA; CDR3 protein: CSAPSEGRRFF; CDR3 DNA: TGCAGTGCTCCTTCGGAGGGGCGGCGGTTCTTC
J gene: TRBJ2-2; D gene: NA; V gene: TRBV7-3; CDR3 length: 16; clone size: NA; CDR3 protein: CASSLSPGGLPGELFF; CDR3 DNA: TGTGCCAGCAGCCTGAGCCCCGGGGGGCTTCCGGGGGAGCTGTTTTTT
J gene: TRBJ1-2; D gene: NA; V gene: TRBV9; CDR3 length: 14; clone size: NA; CDR3 protein: CASSVGVGNYGYTF; CDR3 DNA: TGTGCCAGCAGCGTCGGGGTGGGTAACTATGGCTACACCTTC
J gene: TRBJ2-5; D gene: TRBD2; V gene: TRBV10-3; CDR3 length: 14; clone size: NA; CDR3 protein: CAISGGGGRETQYF; CDR3 DNA: TGTGCCATCAGTGGCGGGGGGGGTCGAGAGACCCAGTACTTC
J gene: TRBJ1-3; D gene: NA; V gene: TRBV30; CDR3 length: 15; clone size: NA; CDR3 protein: CAWSVSRAVGNTIYF; CDR3 DNA: TGTGCCTGGAGTGTATCCAGGGCCGTTGGAAACACCATATATTTT
J gene: TRBJ1-2; D gene: NA; V gene: TRBV6-5; CDR3 length: 16; clone size: NA; CDR3 protein: CASSYSYEGVDYGYTF; CDR3 DNA: TGTGCCAGCAGTTACTCGTATGAAGGGGTCGACTATGGCTACACCTTC
J gene: TRBJ1-5; D gene: NA; V gene: TRBV6-5; CDR3 length: 15; clone size: NA; CDR3 protein: CASSYSTDRSQPQHF; CDR3 DNA: TGTGCCAGCAGTTACTCGACGGACAGAAGTCAGCCCCAGCATTTT
J gene: TRBJ1-2; D gene: TRBD1; V gene: TRBV5-4; CDR3 length: 16; clone size: few; CDR3 protein: CASSSPTGGFHYGYTF; CDR3 DNA: TGTGCCAGCAGCTCGCCAACAGGGGGCTTTCACTATGGCTACACCTTC
J gene: TRBJ2-4; D gene: NA; V gene: TRBV5-5; CDR3 length: 13; clone size: NA; CDR3 protein: CASSLGRGIGQYF; CDR3 DNA: TGTGCCAGCAGCTTGGGTCGGGGTATAGGTCAGTACTTC
J gene: TRBJ1-6; D gene: NA; V gene: TRBV30; CDR3 length: 14; clone size: NA; CDR3 protein: CAWRSQGSNSPLHF; CDR3 DNA: TGTGCCTGGAGGAGTCAGGGGAGTAATTCACCCCTCCACTTT
J gene: TRBJ2-3; D gene: TRBD2; V gene: TRBV7-3; CDR3 length: 16; clone size: NA; CDR3 protein: CASSSKAGASTDTQYF; CDR3 DNA: TGTGCCAGCAGCTCCAAAGCGGGAGCTAGCACAGATACGCAGTATTTT
J gene: TRBJ1-4; D gene: NA; V gene: TRBV7-9; CDR3 length: 14; clone size: few; CDR3 protein: CASSLAGSGEKLFF; CDR3 DNA: TGTGCCAGCAGCTTAGCGGGGAGTGGGGAAAAACTGTTTTTT
J gene: TRBJ2-1; D gene: TRBD1; V gene: TRBV7-3; CDR3 length: 15; clone size: once; CDR3 protein: CASSPEGQFHNEQFF; CDR3 DNA: TGTGCCAGCAGCCCAGAGGGACAGTTCCACAATGAGCAGTTCTTC
J gene: TRBJ2-3; D gene: TRBD2; V gene: TRBV10-2; CDR3 length: 12; clone size: NA; CDR3 protein: CASTGSGDTQYF; CDR3 DNA: TGCGCCAGCACTGGTAGCGGGGATACGCAGTATTTT
J gene: TRBJ2-7; D gene: TRBD1; V gene: TRBV19; CDR3 length: 12; clone size: NA; CDR3 protein: CASSTRQGEQYF; CDR3 DNA: TGTGCCAGTAGTACCCGACAGGGAGAGCAGTACTTC
J gene: TRBJ2-1; D gene: TRBD2; V gene: TRBV2; CDR3 length: 14; clone size: NA; CDR3 protein: CASSYGTNWDEQFF; CDR3 DNA: TGTGCCAGCAGTTACGGGACTAATTGGGATGAGCAGTTCTTC
J gene: TRBJ1-6; D gene: TRBD1; V gene: TRBV19; CDR3 length: 15; clone size: NA; CDR3 protein: CASSIGTGIDSPLHF; CDR3 DNA: TGTGCCAGTAGTATTGGGACAGGGATAGATTCACCCCTCCACTTT
J gene: TRBJ1-1; D gene: TRBD1; V gene: TRBV2; CDR3 length: 16; clone size: NA; CDR3 protein: CASSYGTGRMNTEAFF; CDR3 DNA: TGTGCCAGCAGCTACGGGACAGGGAGAATGAACACTGAAGCTTTCTTT